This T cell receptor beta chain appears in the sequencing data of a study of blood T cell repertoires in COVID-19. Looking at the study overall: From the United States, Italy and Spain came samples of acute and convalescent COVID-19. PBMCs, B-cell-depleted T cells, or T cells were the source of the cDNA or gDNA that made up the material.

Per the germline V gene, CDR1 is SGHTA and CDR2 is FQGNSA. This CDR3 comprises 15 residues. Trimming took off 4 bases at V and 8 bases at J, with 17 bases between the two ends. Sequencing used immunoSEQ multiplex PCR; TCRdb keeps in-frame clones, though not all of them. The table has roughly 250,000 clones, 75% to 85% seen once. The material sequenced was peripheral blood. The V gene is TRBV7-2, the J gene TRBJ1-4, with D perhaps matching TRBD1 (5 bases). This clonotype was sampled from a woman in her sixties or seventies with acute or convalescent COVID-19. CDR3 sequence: CASSSQGSRGEKLFF. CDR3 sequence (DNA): TGTGCCAGCAGCTCCCAGGGCAGTCGGGGGGAAAAACTGTTTTTT.